A single sample gave rise to the 20 T cell receptor beta chains below, sequenced in a study of cytomegalovirus exposure and HLA in healthy donors. Primers for the PCR totalled 60 Vbeta and 13 Jbeta. Clones were read by immunoSEQ multiplex PCR, and TCRdb kept only the in-frame ones, dropping some. Of fewer than 200,000 clones in the sample, 75% to 85% were seen once. What was sequenced was PBMCs. The receptors were sampled from a boy aged 5-17 years in good health and CMV-seronegative.

The V and J genes are TRBV11-2 and TRBJ2-7; D might be TRBD1 (6 bases). Germline lookup yields CDR1 SGHAT and CDR2 FQNNGV. There are 13 residues in the CDR3. The V end lost 8 bases, the J end lost 9 bases, and 20 bases lay between the germline ends. CDR3 DNA sequence: TGTGCCAGCCAGGGGCTTATCGGGGCGCGGCAGTACTTC. Residues: CASQGLIGARQYF.

The chain links TRBV7-3 to TRBJ2-7, with D perhaps matching TRBD2 (6 bases). V lost 2 bases and J lost 0, with 11 bases in between. There are 15 residues in the CDR3. Germline V lookup: CDR1 SGHTA, CDR2 FQGTGA. Written as DNA, the CDR3 is TGTGCCAGCAGCTTATCGGGCGGGGCCTCCTACGAGCAGTACTTC. Its translation: CASSLSGGASYEQYF.

The chain joins TRBV19 to TRBJ1-1; TRBD1 might be the D (6 bases). This CDR3 region has 15 residues. Germline CDR1 and CDR2: LNHDA and SQIVND (reference sequence). The V end lost 6 bases, the J end lost 1 base, and 15 bases lay between the germline ends. Here the CDR3 DNA reads TGTGCCAGTAGGTCAGGGGTTTGGGAGAACACTGAAGCTTTCTTT. Residues: CASRSGVWENTEAFF.

The rearrangement uses TRBV7-2 and TRBJ2-1, with a possible D match to TRBD2 (5 bases). The CDR3 runs 17 residues. V was trimmed by 0 bases and J by 6 bases, leaving 18 bases between them. The germline V gene has CDR1 SGHTA and CDR2 FQGNSA. The CDR3 nucleotides are TGTGCCAGCAGCTTAGCGTTGTTTTCCGGAGGTGCCAATGAGCAGTTCTTC. Its protein product is CASSLALFSGGANEQFF.

This clone showed up just a few times. This chain connects TRBV10-3 to TRBJ1-2; TRBD1 matches at 11 bases. V shed 10 bases and J 4 bases; nucleotides not matched to a gene: 8. Per the germline V gene, CDR1 is ENHRY and CDR2 is SYGVKD. CDR3 length equals 14 residues. As DNA, the CDR3 is TGTGCCACCCTCCCCGGGACAGGGGGCTATGGCTACACCTTC. This encodes CATLPGTGGYGYTF.

The chain employs TRBV6-6 and TRBJ2-1, with D unclear. The CDR3 runs 15 residues. Germline CDR1 is MNHNY and CDR2 is SVGAGI (reference sequence). The V and J ends lost 2 bases and 0 bases respectively, with 8 bases between them. The CDR3 DNA is TGTGCCAGCAGTTACGCGGTTAGCTCCTACAATGAGCAGTTCTTC. Its protein product is CASSYAVSSYNEQFF.

The rearrangement uses TRBV29-1 and TRBJ1-1; 12 nucleotides line up with TRBD1. Germline trimming cut 7 bases from V and 4 bases from J; bases unmatched to any gene: 13. Per the germline V gene, CDR1 is SQVTM and CDR2 is ANQGSEA. This CDR3 region has 16 residues. CDR3 sequence (DNA): TGCAGCGCCCGATCGGGACAGGGGGCCAGAAGCACTGAAGCTTTCTTT. It encodes CSARSGQGARSTEAFF.

This sequence joins TRBV10-3 and TRBJ2-1; TRBD2 agrees at 7 bases. The CDR3 has 14 residues. CDR1 and CDR2 (germline): ENHRY, SYGVKD. The trim removed 9 bases at V and 7 bases at J, leaving 12 bases unmatched. CDR3 bases: TGTGCCATTCGGACGGGAGGCCAAGGAAATGAGCAGTTCTTC. Amino acid sequence: CAIRTGGQGNEQFF.

Concerning this clone: Additional DNA sequences in this sample encode the identical CDR3. The rearrangement uses TRBV9 and TRBJ1-2; TRBD1 is a possible D gene (6 bases). Per germline, CDR1 SGDLS and CDR2 YYNGEE. The CDR3 totals 17 residues. The V end lost 0 bases, the J end lost 7 bases, and 22 bases lay between the germline ends. The chain's CDR3 is CASSVGGGQGGSPGYTF. In DNA form, the CDR3 reads TGTGCCAGCAGCGTAGGGGGGGGACAAGGAGGATCCCCTGGCTACACCTTC.

The chain is built from TRBV30 and TRBJ2-5; D gene ambiguous. Between the trimmed V and J ends, which lost 0 bases and 5 bases, there was a span of 7 bases. This CDR3 region has 12 residues. Germline lookup yields CDR1 GTSNPN and CDR2 SVGIG (reference sequence). The CDR3 is CAWSVQSETQYF. In DNA, the CDR3 is TGTGCCTGGAGTGTACAGAGTGAGACCCAGTACTTC.

The chain employs TRBV5-4 and TRBJ2-3, with 10 bases matching TRBD1. This CDR3 is 14 amino acids long. The germline V gene encodes CDR1 SGHNT and CDR2 YYREEE (reference sequence). Losses at the gene ends were 4 bases for V and 5 bases for J; bases not matched to a gene: 4. CDR3 sequence: CASSAGTGEDTQYF. CDR3 DNA: TGTGCCAGCAGCGCCGGGACAGGGGAAGATACGCAGTATTTT.

A single count supports this clone. CDR3 in amino acids: CASSQDGQERGYTF. In DNA form, the CDR3 reads TGTGCCAGCAGCCAAGACGGACAAGAGCGTGGCTACACCTTC. V and J are TRBV4-2 and TRBJ1-2, with D perhaps matching TRBD1 (5 bases). Per germline, CDR1 LGHNA and CDR2 YNFKEQ. V shed 0 bases and J shed 7 bases, with 12 bases lying between them. The CDR3 contains 14 residues.

As regards this clone: The sample has other DNA sequences that encode this CDR3 too. The gene calls are TRBV9 and TRBJ2-2, with a tentative D call TRBD2 (6 bases). This CDR3 is 14 amino acids long. Germline CDR1 SGDLS, CDR2 YYNGEE. V dropped 0 bases and J dropped 8 bases, with 11 bases sitting between them. The CDR3 is CASSVDRGTGELFF. The CDR3 DNA sequence: TGTGCCAGCAGCGTAGATCGGGGGACGGGGGAGCTGTTTTTT.

The rearrangement uses TRBV19 and TRBJ1-4, with D unresolved. Germline values: CDR1 LNHDA, CDR2 SQIVND (reference sequence). The CDR3 contains 14 residues. V lost 3 bases and J 10 bases, leaving 15 bases between the germline ends. In DNA, the CDR3 is TGTGCCAGTAGTATTACAGCGGCCCGGGGAAAACTGTTTTTT. As protein: CASSITAARGKLFF.

The V call is TRBV7-3, the J call TRBJ2-7; 8 positions match TRBD2. Germline assignment: CDR1 SGHTA and CDR2 FQGTGA. This CDR3 contains 15 residues. V trimming: 6 bases; J trimming: 0 bases; junction bases outside the gene matches: 7. The CDR3 region is CASSQPGLVSYEQYF. The CDR3 nucleotides are TGTGCCAGCAGTCAACCGGGACTAGTCTCCTACGAGCAGTACTTC.

This chain uses TRBV6-5 with TRBJ1-2; 9 bases agree with TRBD1. CDR3 length: 12 residues. Germline V gene lookup returns CDR1 MNHEY and CDR2 SVGAGI. V lost 3 bases and J lost 10; bases outside the gene matches: 3. This chain's CDR3 is CASSYGDRAYTF. In DNA form, the CDR3 reads TGTGCCAGCAGTTATGGGGACAGGGCCTACACCTTC.

The V gene is TRBV12-5, the J gene TRBJ2-1, with D unresolved. Germline values: CDR1 LGHNT, CDR2 FRNRAP. V was clipped by 3 bases and J by 0 bases, with 9 bases between them. The CDR3 has 15 amino acids. CDR3 sequence reads: CASGFGGSSYNEQFF. CDR3 sequence (DNA): TGTGCTAGTGGTTTCGGCGGTAGCTCCTACAATGAGCAGTTCTTC. Filled out from reference TRBV12-5 and TRBJ2-1, the complete variable domain reads DARVTQTPRHKVTEMGQEVTMRCQPILGHNTVFWYRQTMMQGLELLAYFRNRAPLDDSGMPKDRFSAEMPDATLATLKIQPSEPRDSAVYFCASGFGGSSYNEQFFGPGTRLTVL.

The gene calls are TRBV5-1 and TRBJ2-7; weak D call: TRBD2 (6 bases). Per the germline V gene, CDR1 is SGHRS and CDR2 is YFSETQ. The CDR3 is 15 amino acids. V lost 2 bases and J lost 0, with 12 bases in between. The CDR3 bases are TGCGCCAGCAGCTTAAGGCGGGGAAGCTCCTACGAGCAGTACTTC. Amino acids: CASSLRRGSSYEQYF.

The chain recombines TRBV2 with TRBJ2-7, with D unresolved. The CDR3 has 11 residues. V lost 5 bases to trimming and J lost 2 bases, with 4 bases between them. The germline V gene encodes CDR1 SNHLY and CDR2 FYNNEI. The CDR3 reads CASSPAYEQYF. As DNA, the CDR3 is TGTGCCAGCAGTCCAGCCTACGAGCAGTACTTC.

This clone has only a few counts. This chain's CDR3 is CASSQYNEQFF. CDR3 nucleotide sequence: TGCGCCAGCAGTCAATACAATGAGCAGTTCTTC. This sequence joins TRBV10-2 and TRBJ2-1; the D is unclear. The CDR3 loop spans 11 amino acids. V was cut by 5 bases and J by 4 bases, with 3 bases left in between. Germline CDR1 reads WSHSY; CDR2 reads SAAADI.